Presented here are 27 T cell receptor beta chains from one specimen sequenced in a study of tumor-infiltrating lymphocytes in primary liver carcinoma. The authors took blood RNA from unsorted whole blood and also extracted germline DNA. Production of TCR beta cDNA used around 500 ng total RNA together with a constant-region primer. Three nested multiplex PCR rounds, a slightly modified ARM-PCR, produced the libraries for TCR beta. The two initial PCR rounds, roughly 9 cycles each, used TRBV1-TRBV30 forward and C-beta reverse primers. TCRdb re-analysed the multiplex PCR reads in MiXCR, keeping a single row per CDR3 protein. The data hold about 330,000 distinct CDR3 sequences, with roughly two thirds observed a single time. The sequencing input was peripheral blood. The receptors shown here come from a man aged 35-49 years with primary liver carcinoma and hepatitis B virus infection.

This clonotype was detected a few times. The chain couples TRBV28 to TRBJ2-5; D unresolved. V was cut by 2 bases and J by 5 bases, with 12 bases left in between. The CDR3 length is 14 residues. Germline CDR1 is MDHEN and CDR2 is SYDVKM. In nucleotides, the CDR3 is TGTGCCAGCAGTTTAAGCTCAAACGGGGAGACCCAGTACTTC. It is translated as CASSLSSNGETQYF.

Concerning this clonotype: An end of the junction differs from the germline gene, which may be a read error. This chain uses TRBV11-1 with TRBJ2-5, with D perhaps TRBD1 (6 bases). The germline CDR1 and CDR2 sequences are SGHAT and FQDESV (reference sequence). The CDR3 contains 14 residues. The CDR3 region is CASSHSRGQETQCF. CDR3 sequence (DNA): TGTGCCAGCAGCCATAGCAGGGGACAAGAGACCCAGTGCTTC.

This clonotype has only a few counts. The chain employs TRBV6-1 and TRBJ1-3; no clear D. Germline-derived CDR1 and CDR2 are MNHNS and SASEGT. The CDR3 covers 13 residues. V gave up 3 bases and J gave up 0 bases, with 3 bases separating them. This CDR3 reads CASSDPSGNTIYF. CDR3 DNA: TGTGCCAGCAGTGATCCCTCTGGAAACACCATATATTTT.

On this clonotype itself: A much larger clonotype is one base distant, so this may be a read error. The chain joins TRBV6-2 or TRBV6-3 to TRBJ2-7; no clear D gene. Germline lookup yields CDR1 MNHEY and CDR2 SVGEGT. The CDR3 is made up of 14 amino acids. CDR3 DNA: TGTACCAGCACTCCGCCGGGCTCCTCCTACGAGCAGTACTTC. As protein: CTSTPPGSSYEQYF.

For this clonotype: A read error may account for a junction end that differs from germline. The chain links TRBV11-2 to TRBJ2-7; 10 bases are shared with TRBD2. CDR1 SGHAT and CDR2 FQNNGV come from the germline V gene. The CDR3 runs 15 residues. The CDR3: CDSSLEASGSHEQYF. Written as DNA, the CDR3 is TGTGACAGCAGCTTAGAAGCTAGCGGGAGCCACGAACAGTACTTC.

On this clonotype: This may stem from a read error, because a much larger clone lies one nucleotide away. The chain joins TRBV12-3 or TRBV12-4 to TRBJ1-2; D gene unclear. The CDR3 covers 14 residues. This chain's CDR3 is CAGSLRRSFDGYTF. The CDR3 DNA reads as TGTGCCGGCAGTTTACGCCGATCTTTTGATGGCTACACCTTC.

This clonotype has a count of ten or more. The V gene is TRBV5-6, the J gene TRBJ2-3; weak D call: TRBD1 (5 bases). Germline V gives CDR1 SGHDT, CDR2 YYEEEE. This CDR3 is built from 15 residues. Trimming took 4 bases from V and 4 from J, leaving 16 bases between them. The CDR3 is CASSLKSGFADTQYF. CDR3 in DNA: TGTGCCAGCAGCCTGAAGTCAGGGTTTGCAGATACGCAGTATTTT. The entire variable domain, with the rest obtained from reference TRBV5-6 and TRBJ2-3, is as follows: DAGVTQSPTHLIKTRGQQVTLRCSPKSGHDTVSWYQQALGQGPQFIFQYYEEEERQRGNFPDRFSGHQFPNYSSELNVNALLLGDSALYLCASSLKSGFADTQYFGPGTRLTVL.

Notes on this clonotype: In this CDR3 the conserved last residue, phenylalanine or tryptophan, is missing, so a read error is likely. The J gene is TRBJ2-7, the V gene TRBV6-1, with D tentatively TRBD2 (6 bases). The CDR3 is made up of 14 amino acids. Germline CDR1 reads MNHNS; CDR2 reads SASEGT. Trimming took 7 bases from V and 3 from J, leaving 16 bases between them. This CDR3 is CASTERPSDYEQYI. DNA for the CDR3: TGTGCCAGCACTGAGCGTCCTAGCGACTACGAGCAGTACATC.

This clonotype showed up many times. The V and J genes are TRBV29-1 and TRBJ2-5; 8 nucleotides line up with TRBD2. This CDR3 is 15 amino acids long. Trimming took 4 bases from V and 1 from J; bases not matched to a gene: 8. CDR1 and CDR2 from the germline V gene are SQVTM and ANQGSEA. The chain's CDR3 is CSVGASGHLQETQYF. The CDR3 nucleotides read TGCAGCGTTGGGGCTAGCGGGCATCTCCAAGAGACCCAGTACTTC. Full variable domain (outside the CDR3, taken from reference TRBV29-1 and TRBJ2-5): SAVISQKPSRDICQRGTSLTIQCQVDSQVTMMFWYRQQPGQSLTLIATANQGSEATYESGFVIDKFPISRPNLTFSTLTVSNMSPEDSSIYLCSVGASGHLQETQYFGPGTRLLVL.

This clonotype has a count of ten or more. The rearrangement links TRBV12-3 or TRBV12-4 to TRBJ2-5; 10 nucleotides agree with TRBD1. The CDR3 extends over 15 amino acids. V lost 3 bases and J lost 5; bases outside the gene matches: 6. DNA for the CDR3: TGTGCCAGCAGTTTCCTGAGGGGACAGGGGGAGACCCAGTACTTC. Protein sequence: CASSFLRGQGETQYF.

V and J are TRBV11-2 and TRBJ2-4, with D tentatively TRBD1 or TRBD2 (5 bases each). The CDR3 has 16 residues. V was shortened by 4 bases and J by 6 bases, with 19 bases between the two germline ends. Germline V gives CDR1 SGHAT, CDR2 FQNNGV. The CDR3 loop is CASSSGTELTINIQYF. As DNA, the CDR3 is TGTGCCAGCAGCTCCGGGACGGAGTTAACCATAAACATTCAGTACTTC. Combining the CDR3 with reference TRBV11-2 and TRBJ2-4 gives the whole variable domain EAGVAQSPRYKIIEKRQSVAFWCNPISGHATLYWYQQILGQGPKLLIQFQNNGVVDDSQLPKDRFSAERLKGVDSTLKIQPAKLEDSAVYLCASSSGTELTINIQYFGAGTRLSVL.

The J gene is TRBJ2-7, the V gene TRBV25-1; D might be TRBD2 (5 bases). The CDR3 contains 13 residues. Per germline, CDR1 MGHDK and CDR2 SYGVNS. V dropped 7 bases and J dropped 0 bases, with 10 bases sitting between them. In nucleotides, the CDR3 is TGTGCCAGCATTTCCGGGAACTCCTACGAGCAGTACTTC. Translating it yields CASISGNSYEQYF.

To note about this clonotype: The junction does not match germline at one end; this may be a read error. The rearrangement joins TRBV4-2 to TRBJ2-1, with 10 bases matching TRBD2. CDR1 LGHNA and CDR2 YNFKEQ come from the germline V gene. This CDR3 region has 15 residues. DNA for the CDR3: TGCGCCAGCAGCCTGGGACTAGCGCTGAACAATGAGCAGTTCTTC. It yields the protein CASSLGLALNNEQFF.

The rearrangement joins TRBV30 to TRBJ2-1, with 8 nucleotides matching TRBD2. From germline, CDR1 is GTSNPN and CDR2 SVGIG (reference sequence). V shed 0 bases, J shed 2 bases, and the junction held 6 bases outside the gene matches. This CDR3 has 16 amino acids. The CDR3 reads CAWSVLGSGAYNEQFF. CDR3 in DNA: TGTGCCTGGAGTGTACTCGGTAGCGGGGCCTACAATGAGCAGTTCTTC.

This clonotype was seen only a few times. This chain links TRBV28 with TRBJ1-6; 8 nucleotides line up with TRBD1. The junction had 9 bases not matched to a gene; V was cut back by 5 bases and J by 9 bases. Germline CDR1 MDHEN, CDR2 SYDVKM. There are 15 residues in the CDR3. The chain's CDR3 is CASSSRTGLSSPLHF. Written as DNA, the CDR3 is TGTGCCAGCAGTAGCCGGACAGGGTTGAGTTCACCCCTCCACTTT.

About this clonotype: Mismatch with germline at one junction end may stem from a read error. The chain couples TRBV4-2 to TRBJ2-5; 12 bases align to TRBD2. The CDR3 covers 17 residues. The germline V gene encodes CDR1 LGHNA and CDR2 YNFKEQ. Written as DNA, the CDR3 is TGTGCCAGCAGCCAAGATCGGACTAGCGGGGTACAAGAGACCAAGTACTTC. It translates to CASSQDRTSGVQETKYF.

The chain links TRBV11-2 to TRBJ2-1; 8 positions match TRBD2. The CDR3 loop spans 19 amino acids. The trim removed 4 bases at V and 4 bases at J, leaving 18 bases unmatched. Looked up from germline, CDR1 is SGHAT and CDR2 is FQNNGV. The CDR3 nucleotides are TGTGCCAGCAGCTACCAAGGTCCGGTAGCGGGAAAGTTTTACAATGAGCAGTTCTTC. It encodes CASSYQGPVAGKFYNEQFF.

Regarding this clonotype: The final CDR3 position lacks the conserved phenylalanine or tryptophan, pointing to a likely read error. The V call is TRBV11-2, the J call TRBJ2-1, with 9 bases matching TRBD2. The CDR3 spans 15 residues. Germline CDR1 and CDR2: SGHAT and FQNNGV. CDR3 amino acids: CAGSLVAGVYNEQFL. In DNA, the CDR3 is TGTGCCGGCAGCTTAGTAGCGGGAGTCTACAATGAGCAGTTCCTC.

Regarding this clonotype: This may come from a read error, since a much larger clone is one base off. The gene calls are TRBV10-3 and TRBJ2-1; 9 bases are a match to TRBD1. CDR1 is ENHRY and CDR2 is SYGVKD in the germline V gene. This CDR3 region has 11 residues. The CDR3 nucleotides read TGTGCCATCTGTGACCGGGACAGGGTTGTCTTC. Translation: CAICDRDRVVF.

CDR3 DNA: TGTGCCAGCAGCTTGGGGACTAGCGGGAGGAATGAAGAGACCCAGTACTTC. It translates to CASSLGTSGRNEETQYF. V usage is TRBV5-5 and J usage is TRBJ2-5, with TRBD2 matching 14 bases. Germline V lookup: CDR1 SGHKS, CDR2 YYEKEE (reference sequence). With 0 bases clipped from V and 3 bases from J, the junction kept 4 bases outside the gene matches. This CDR3 comprises 17 residues.

Remarks on this clonotype: At one end the junction does not follow the germline gene, possibly because of a read error. J is TRBJ2-7 and V is TRBV11-2, with D possibly TRBD1 on 6 matching bases. This CDR3 region has 13 residues. Looked up from germline, CDR1 is SGHAT and CDR2 is FQNNGV. The CDR3 bases are TGTGACAGCACCCGGACAGAAAGCTATGAGCAGTACTTC. Its protein product is CDSTRTESYEQYF.

A single count supports this clonotype. The CDR3 does not end in the conserved phenylalanine or tryptophan, so this is likely a read error. The V and J genes are TRBV29-1 and TRBJ1-1, with TRBD1 as a possible D gene (5 bases). The V end was cut by 5 bases, the J end by 4 bases, with 23 bases between. Germline assignment: CDR1 SQVTM and CDR2 ANQGSEA. The CDR3 is 16 residues long. The CDR3 DNA follows: TGCAGCGTTTCGACCGGACATGGGGCGCTTAGCACTGAAGCTTTCCTT. Translation gives CSVSTGHGALSTEAFL.

This clonotype came up many times. This chain uses TRBV4-2 with TRBJ2-2; D possibly matches TRBD1 or TRBD2 (6 bases each). This CDR3 contains 17 residues. The germline V gene has CDR1 LGHNA and CDR2 YNFKEQ. The V gene lost 1 base and the J gene lost 3 bases, with 15 bases spanning the gap. This CDR3 is CASSQVGGQGHTGELFF. In DNA, the CDR3 is TGTGCCAGCAGCCAAGTTGGGGGGCAGGGCCACACCGGGGAGCTGTTTTTT.

J is TRBJ1-5 and V is TRBV11-2; 10 bases are a match to TRBD1. The germline V gene encodes CDR1 SGHAT and CDR2 FQNNGV. The CDR3 extends over 17 amino acids. Germline trimming cut 7 bases from V and 0 bases from J; bases unmatched to any gene: 9. In nucleotides, the CDR3 is TGTGCCAGCACCCCCGGGACAGGGGCCATTAGCAATCAGCCCCAGCATTTT. Translation: CASTPGTGAISNQPQHF.

This clonotype has at least ten counts. The chain couples TRBV6-6 to TRBJ2-7; 11 nucleotides line up with TRBD2. CDR1 is MNHNY and CDR2 is SVGAGI in the germline V gene (reference sequence). V lost 2 bases and J lost 4; bases outside the gene matches: 4. This CDR3 contains 15 residues. The CDR3 reads CASSYGASGRYEQYF. The CDR3 nucleotides are TGTGCCAGCAGTTACGGGGCTAGCGGGAGGTACGAGCAGTACTTC.

Concerning this clonotype: A read error may produce the germline difference seen at one junction end. The chain recombines TRBV6-6 with TRBJ2-2, with 13 bases matching TRBD2. The CDR3 totals 17 residues. Per the germline V gene, CDR1 is MNHNY and CDR2 is SVGAGI (reference sequence). The CDR3 bases are TGTGTCAGCAGCTCCCGACTAGCGGGGGGGAACACCGGGGAGCTGTTTTTT. Translated: CVSSSRLAGGNTGELFF.

This clonotype occurred many times. This chain joins TRBV4-1 and TRBJ2-7, with TRBD2 identical over 11 bases. The CDR3 consists of 15 residues. The germline CDR1 and CDR2 sequences are MGHRA and YSYEKL. The ends lost 2 bases at V and 3 bases at J; junction bases unmatched: 3. CDR3 protein: CASSQITSGSYEQYF. The CDR3 bases are TGCGCCAGCAGCCAAATAACTAGCGGGAGCTACGAGCAGTACTTC.